What follows are 28 T cell receptor beta chains derived from one specimen sequenced in a study of T cells after yellow fever vaccination. TCRdb processed the 5' RACE reads anew with MiXCR; each CDR3 protein has one entry. The repertoire holds 450,000 to 650,000 distinct CDR3 sequences, 21% seen once, with about 15% in the top ten. Sequencing was performed on PBMCs, taken less than 25 days after the first yellow fever vaccination. These receptors all come from a man younger than 30 who received the YFV17D yellow fever vaccine.

The chain recombines TRBV9 with TRBJ2-7, with D maybe TRBD1 (6 bases). Germline assignment: CDR1 SGDLS and CDR2 YYNGEE. The CDR3 is 16 amino acids. Trimming cost V 0 bases and J 5 bases, with 18 bases left between them. The CDR3 protein is CASSVARFTGIHEQYF. DNA of the CDR3: TGTGCCAGCAGCGTAGCCCGTTTCACAGGGATCCACGAGCAGTACTTC.

This clonotype was recorded many times. CDR3 protein: CAWSNSYNSPLHF. Here the CDR3 DNA reads TGTGCCTGGAGTAACTCCTATAATTCACCCCTCCACTTT. The rearrangement uses TRBV30 and TRBJ1-6, with D hard to call. Germline CDR1 GTSNPN, CDR2 SVGIG (reference sequence). The CDR3 length is 13 residues. Trimming removed 2 bases at V and 0 bases at J, with 2 bases between.

This clonotype was observed a handful of times. The rearrangement joins TRBV24-1 to TRBJ1-5; 9 bases map to TRBD1. Germline lookup yields CDR1 KGHDR and CDR2 SFDVKD. V shed 6 bases and J 7 bases; nucleotides not matched to a gene: 9. This CDR3 is 15 amino acids long. In nucleotides, the CDR3 is TGTGCCACCAGTTCGGGGACAGGGATTTGGCAGCCCCAGCATTTT. As protein: CATSSGTGIWQPQHF.

The V call is TRBV7-3, the J call TRBJ2-3; 16 nucleotides agree with TRBD2. The ends lost 4 bases at V and 3 bases at J; junction bases unmatched: 10. The CDR3 consists of 19 residues. Germline V gene data show CDR1 as SGHTA and CDR2 as FQGTGA. This CDR3 is CASSSPGTSGGAETDTQYF. The CDR3 DNA reads as TGTGCCAGCAGCTCCCCGGGGACTAGCGGGGGGGCCGAGACAGATACGCAGTATTTT.

V is TRBV11-1 and J is TRBJ2-5; D remains unclear. CDR3 length equals 14 residues. Germline loops: CDR1 SGHAT, CDR2 FQDESV (reference sequence). Deletions cut 1 base from V and 7 bases from J, with 13 bases between. The CDR3 region is CASSLGSAVGTQYF. CDR3 in DNA: TGTGCCAGCAGCTTAGGATCGGCAGTCGGGACCCAGTACTTC.

The chain joins TRBV5-4 to TRBJ1-6; perhaps TRBD1 as D (5 bases). The CDR3 sequence is 14 residues long. V was trimmed by 3 bases and J by 14 bases, leaving 18 bases between them. The germline V gene has CDR1 SGHNT and CDR2 YYREEE (reference sequence). CDR3 in amino acids: CASSSGTASWALHF. In nucleotides, the CDR3 is TGTGCCAGCAGCTCCGGGACCGCCTCATGGGCCCTCCACTTT.

This clonotype was detected ten times or more. The chain carries TRBV10-3 and TRBJ1-2; 10 positions match TRBD1. V trimming: 3 bases; J trimming: 7 bases; junction bases outside the gene matches: 5. The CDR3 has 14 residues. CDR1 is ENHRY and CDR2 is SYGVKD in the germline V gene. This CDR3 is CAISDSGTGAGYTF. CDR3 coding DNA: TGTGCCATCAGTGATTCCGGGACAGGGGCTGGCTACACCTTC.

In this sample, this clonotype turned up a few times. V usage is TRBV12-3 or TRBV12-4 and J usage is TRBJ2-1, with D possibly matching TRBD2 (6 bases). The CDR3 is 15 amino acids. V lost 2 bases and J 2 bases, leaving 10 bases between the germline ends. The CDR3 reads CASSLSGVPYNEQFF. The CDR3 DNA reads TGTGCCAGCAGTTTATCGGGGGTCCCCTACAATGAGCAGTTCTTC.

V gene TRBV7-9 combines with J gene TRBJ2-7; 8 bases match TRBD1. There are 14 residues in the CDR3. Germline V CDR1 and CDR2: SEHNR, FQNEAQ (reference sequence). After removal of 4 bases from V and 2 bases from J, the junction contained 4 bases not matched to a gene. The CDR3 DNA reads as TGTGCCAGCAGCTCCGACAGGGGACCCTACGAGCAGTACGTC. This codes for CASSSDRGPYEQYV.

The chain links TRBV2 to TRBJ2-2; D gene uncertain. This CDR3 spans 13 amino acids. With 8 bases removed from V and 1 base from J, the gap between germline ends came to 8 bases. The germline V gene has CDR1 SNHLY and CDR2 FYNNEI. CDR3 sequence reads: CASRLGNTGELFF. The CDR3 coding sequence is TGTGCCAGCCGGCTGGGGAACACCGGGGAGCTGTTTTTT.

This CDR3 reads CASSLTGLPQETQYF. CDR3 nucleotides: TGTGCCAGCAGCTTAACCGGACTACCCCAAGAGACCCAGTACTTC. This chain uses TRBV7-3 with TRBJ2-5; possible D gene TRBD2, 6 bases. Trimming took 0 bases from V and 1 from J, leaving 9 bases between them. There are 15 residues in the CDR3. CDR1 SGHTA and CDR2 FQGTGA come from the germline V gene.

The chain has TRBV18 and TRBJ2-1, with 9 bases lining up with TRBD2. Unmatched junction bases numbered 3, after V lost 1 base and J lost 2 bases. The germline V gene has CDR1 KGHSH and CDR2 LQKENI. CDR3 length: 16 residues. The CDR3 spells CASSPLAGDTYNEQFF. CDR3 DNA: TGTGCCAGCTCACCACTAGCGGGGGACACCTACAATGAGCAGTTCTTC.

This chain connects TRBV27 to TRBJ2-7; 7 nucleotides align to TRBD2. CDR3 length: 15 residues. The trim removed 5 bases at V and 7 bases at J, leaving 14 bases unmatched. Per germline, CDR1 MNHEY and CDR2 SMNVEV (reference sequence). CDR3 residues: CASSPRGLRTLEQYF. The CDR3 DNA reads TGTGCCAGCAGTCCGCGGGGGTTGAGGACGTTGGAGCAGTACTTC.

This clonotype has more than one count but fewer than ten. CDR3 coding DNA: TGTGCCAGCAGCCCAGACCAGATAATAAACACTGAAGCTTTCTTT. The encoded protein is CASSPDQIINTEAFF. This sequence joins TRBV7-6 and TRBJ1-1; no reliable D call. The germline V gene has CDR1 SGHVS and CDR2 FNYEAQ. CDR3 length: 15 amino acids. Trimming removed 5 bases at V and 2 bases at J, with 15 bases between.

The chain carries TRBV6-5 and TRBJ1-4; no clear D. Germline V gives CDR1 MNHEY, CDR2 SVGAGI. Trimming left V 2 bases short and J 0 bases short, with 4 bases between. The CDR3 has 14 amino acids. The CDR3, as DNA: TGTGCCAGCAGTTACGGCCCAACTAATGAAAAACTGTTTTTT. It encodes CASSYGPTNEKLFF.

The V and J genes are TRBV12-3 or TRBV12-4 and TRBJ2-3; D is possibly TRBD1 (6 bases). V lost 5 bases and J lost 4, with 16 bases in between. The CDR3 runs 15 residues. CDR3: CASSPGTTTADTQYF. The CDR3 nucleotides are TGTGCCAGCAGTCCCGGGACAACTACAGCAGATACGCAGTATTTT.

This clonotype was seen a few times. The V and J genes are TRBV4-2 and TRBJ2-3; D remains ambiguous. V was cut by 2 bases and J by 0 bases, with 12 bases left in between. Germline assignment: CDR1 LGHNA and CDR2 YNFKEQ. The CDR3 has 16 amino acids. The CDR3 sequence: CASSQNIGVSTDTQYF. The CDR3 DNA is TGTGCCAGCAGCCAAAACATCGGAGTCAGCACAGATACGCAGTATTTT.

The chain recombines TRBV7-2 with TRBJ1-2; D gene ambiguous. V lost 7 bases and J lost 8, with 20 bases in between. The CDR3 totals 14 residues. CDR1 SGHTA and CDR2 FQGNSA come from the germline V gene. CDR3 in DNA: TGTGCCAGCACCCCCCTAGGTCCCCGGAACGGCTACACCTTC. This codes for CASTPLGPRNGYTF.

This clonotype was seen only a few times. V usage is TRBV30 and J usage is TRBJ1-1, with D unclear. Trimming stripped 4 bases from V and 0 bases from J, with 9 bases between. Germline V lookup: CDR1 GTSNPN, CDR2 SVGIG (reference sequence). The CDR3 runs 13 residues. The CDR3 reads CAWNPLMNTEAFF. The CDR3 nucleotides read TGTGCCTGGAACCCCCTCATGAACACTGAAGCTTTCTTT.

This clonotype was counted only a few times. This sequence joins TRBV7-2 and TRBJ2-5; TRBD2 is a possible D gene (5 bases). With 1 base removed from V and 5 bases from J, the gap between germline ends came to 14 bases. CDR3 length: 15 residues. In germline, CDR1 is SGHTA, CDR2 FQGNSA. The CDR3 DNA sequence: TGTGCCAGCAGCTTAGAAGGTCTGCGGGTGGAGACCCAGTACTTC. This encodes CASSLEGLRVETQYF.

This sequence joins TRBV4-3 and TRBJ2-1; unclear D gene. The germline V gene has CDR1 LGHNA and CDR2 YSLEER. Trimming stripped 4 bases from V and 0 bases from J, with 10 bases between. This CDR3 has 15 amino acids. The CDR3 reads CASSRAYSSYNEQFF. Here the CDR3 DNA reads TGCGCCAGCAGCCGCGCCTACAGCTCCTACAATGAGCAGTTCTTC.

This clonotype was seen a few times. The chain couples TRBV7-2 to TRBJ2-7, with 8 bases fitting TRBD1. The J segment lost 6 bases and the V segment lost 5 bases, leaving 9 bases of the junction unmatched. The CDR3 is made up of 14 amino acids. The germline CDR1 and CDR2 sequences are SGHTA and FQGNSA. As DNA, the CDR3 is TGTGCCAGCAGCAACGGGATTACAGGGGGCGAGCAGTACGTC. Amino acid sequence: CASSNGITGGEQYV.

V gene TRBV3-1 combines with J gene TRBJ2-7; 7 nucleotides align to TRBD1. In germline, CDR1 is LGHDT, CDR2 YNNKEL (reference sequence). V gave up 4 bases and J gave up 4 bases; unmatched junction bases: 10. The CDR3 spans 15 residues. The CDR3 DNA is TGTGCCAGCAGCCTCCGGGACAGTGTTCTATACGAGCAGTACTTC. Its translation: CASSLRDSVLYEQYF.

A few counts support this clonotype. This chain uses TRBV4-2 with TRBJ2-3; D perhaps matches TRBD1 (5 bases). CDR1 and CDR2 from the germline V gene are LGHNA and YNFKEQ. CDR3 size: 16 residues. The ends were cut back, 0 bases at V and 2 bases at J, with 12 bases in the middle. This CDR3 reads CASSQDRRGATDTQYF. In DNA form, the CDR3 reads TGTGCCAGCAGCCAAGATCGTAGGGGCGCCACAGATACGCAGTATTTT.

The chain couples TRBV7-2 to TRBJ1-5; D not resolved. Germline V CDR1 and CDR2: SGHTA, FQGNSA. The CDR3 runs 14 residues. The V and J ends lost 5 bases and 3 bases respectively, with 11 bases between them. CDR3 nucleotide sequence: TGTGCCAGCAGCCTAACATATACCAATCAGCCCCAGCATTTT. Translated: CASSLTYTNQPQHF.

The chain couples TRBV27 to TRBJ1-4; D is perhaps TRBD1 (6 bases). Germline lookup yields CDR1 MNHEY and CDR2 SMNVEV (reference sequence). The V and J ends lost 9 bases and 4 bases respectively, with 15 bases between them. This CDR3 comprises 14 residues. CDR3 sequence: CASTSTGRNEKLFF. The CDR3 nucleotides are TGTGCCAGTACCTCGACAGGTCGTAATGAAAAACTGTTTTTT. Supplemented by reference TRBV27 and TRBJ1-4, the full variable domain reads EAQVTQNPRYLITVTGKKLTVTCSQNMNHEYMSWYRQDPGLGLRQIYYSMNVEVTDKGDVPEGYKVSRKEKRNFPLILESPSPNQTSLYFCASTSTGRNEKLFFGSGTQLSVL.

This clonotype occurred a few times. The chain recombines TRBV6-2 or TRBV6-3 with TRBJ2-7, with D hard to call. The CDR3 contains 12 residues. V lost 8 bases and J lost 3, with 11 bases in between. The germline gives CDR1 MNHEY, CDR2 SVGEGT. The CDR3 DNA follows: TGTGCCAGCGGCTACTACGGCTACGAGCAGTACTTC. It specifies CASGYYGYEQYF.

This clonotype was found a few times. The chain recombines TRBV29-1 with TRBJ2-5; perhaps TRBD2 as D (5 bases). This CDR3 has 14 amino acids. CDR1 is SQVTM and CDR2 is ANQGSEA in the germline V gene. Trimming took off 7 bases at V and 5 bases at J, with 20 bases between the two ends. CDR3 in DNA: TGCAGCGGTATCGGACTTGGGGAGTTGGAGACCCAGTACTTC. This encodes CSGIGLGELETQYF.